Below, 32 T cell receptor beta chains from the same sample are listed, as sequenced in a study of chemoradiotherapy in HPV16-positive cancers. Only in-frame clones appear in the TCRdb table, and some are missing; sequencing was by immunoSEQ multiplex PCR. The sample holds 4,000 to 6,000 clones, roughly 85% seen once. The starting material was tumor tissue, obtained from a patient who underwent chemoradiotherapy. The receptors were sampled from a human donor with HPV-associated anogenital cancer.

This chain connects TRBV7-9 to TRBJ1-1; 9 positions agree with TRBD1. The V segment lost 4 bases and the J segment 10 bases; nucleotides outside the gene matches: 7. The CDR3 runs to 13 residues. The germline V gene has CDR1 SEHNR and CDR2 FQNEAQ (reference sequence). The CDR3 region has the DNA TGTGCCAGCAGCTCGTGGGACAGGGTGGGAGCTTTCTTT. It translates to CASSSWDRVGAFF. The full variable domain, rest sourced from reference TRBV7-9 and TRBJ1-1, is DTGVSQNPRHKITKRGQNVTFRCDPISEHNRLYWYRQTLGQGPEFLTYFQNEAQLEKSRLLSDRFSAERPKGSFSTLEIQRTEQGDSAMYLCASSSWDRVGAFFGQGTRLTVV.

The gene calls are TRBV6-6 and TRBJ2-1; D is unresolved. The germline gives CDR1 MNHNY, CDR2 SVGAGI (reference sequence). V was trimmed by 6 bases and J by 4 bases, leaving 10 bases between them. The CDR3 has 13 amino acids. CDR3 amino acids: CASRSGSYNEQFF. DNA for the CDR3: TGTGCCAGCAGATCAGGATCGTACAATGAGCAGTTCTTC.

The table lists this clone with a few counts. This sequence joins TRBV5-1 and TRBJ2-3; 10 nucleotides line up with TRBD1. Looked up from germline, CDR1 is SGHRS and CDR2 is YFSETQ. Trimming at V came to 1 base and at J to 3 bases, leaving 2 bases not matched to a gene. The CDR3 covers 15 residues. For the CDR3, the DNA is TGCGCCAGCAGCTTGCTGGGACAGGGGACAGATACGCAGTATTTT. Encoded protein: CASSLLGQGTDTQYF.

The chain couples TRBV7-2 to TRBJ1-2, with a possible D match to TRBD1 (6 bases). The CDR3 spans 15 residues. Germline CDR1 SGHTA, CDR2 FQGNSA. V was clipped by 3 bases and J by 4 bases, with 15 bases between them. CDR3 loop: CASSFVGGGSYGYTF. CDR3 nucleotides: TGTGCCAGCAGCTTTGTGGGGGGCGGAAGCTATGGCTACACCTTC.

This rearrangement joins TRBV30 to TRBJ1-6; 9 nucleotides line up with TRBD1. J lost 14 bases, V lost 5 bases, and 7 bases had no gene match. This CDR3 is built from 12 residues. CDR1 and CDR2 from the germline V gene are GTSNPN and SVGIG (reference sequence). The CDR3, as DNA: TGTGCCTGGGGTAGCCGGGACAGGGCCCTCCACTTT. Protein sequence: CAWGSRDRALHF.

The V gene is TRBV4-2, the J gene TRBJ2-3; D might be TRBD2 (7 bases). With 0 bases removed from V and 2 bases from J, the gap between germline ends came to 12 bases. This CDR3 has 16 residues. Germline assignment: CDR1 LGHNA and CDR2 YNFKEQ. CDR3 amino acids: CASSQDRGGTTDTQYF. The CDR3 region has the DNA TGTGCCAGCAGCCAAGATAGGGGGGGGACCACAGATACGCAGTATTTT.

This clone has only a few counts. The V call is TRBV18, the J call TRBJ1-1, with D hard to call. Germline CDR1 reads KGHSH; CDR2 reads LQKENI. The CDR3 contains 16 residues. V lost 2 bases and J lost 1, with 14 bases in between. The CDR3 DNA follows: TGTGCCAGCTCACCAGTGGGGTCCGCTGCGAACACTGAAGCTTTCTTT. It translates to CASSPVGSAANTEAFF.

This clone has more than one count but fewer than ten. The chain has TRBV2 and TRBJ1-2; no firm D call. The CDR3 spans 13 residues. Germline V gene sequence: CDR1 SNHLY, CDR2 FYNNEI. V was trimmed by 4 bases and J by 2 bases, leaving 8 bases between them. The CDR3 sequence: CASSVRVNYGYTF. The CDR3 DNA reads TGTGCCAGCAGTGTGAGGGTAAACTATGGCTACACCTTC.

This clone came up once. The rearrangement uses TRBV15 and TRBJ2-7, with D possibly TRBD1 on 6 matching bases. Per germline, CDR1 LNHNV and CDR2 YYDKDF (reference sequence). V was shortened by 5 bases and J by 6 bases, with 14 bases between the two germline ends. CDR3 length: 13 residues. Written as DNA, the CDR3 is TGTGCCACCAGCCCGGGACACCTTGCCGAGCAGTACTTC. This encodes CATSPGHLAEQYF.

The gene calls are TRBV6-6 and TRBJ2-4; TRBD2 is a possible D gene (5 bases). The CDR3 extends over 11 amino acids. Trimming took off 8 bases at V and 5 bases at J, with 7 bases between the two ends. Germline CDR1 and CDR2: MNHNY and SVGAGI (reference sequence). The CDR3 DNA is TGTGCCAGCGGGCGGGAAAACATTCAGTACTTC. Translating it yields CASGRENIQYF.

The CDR3 nucleotides are TGTGCCAGCAGCTTATCTGGGGGAGAAGGGGACATTCAGTACTTC. Translated: CASSLSGGEGDIQYF. The chain couples TRBV7-3 to TRBJ2-4; either TRBD1 or TRBD2 may supply D (5 bases each). Germline CDR1 SGHTA, CDR2 FQGTGA. The CDR3 covers 15 residues. Trimming cost V 2 bases and J 8 bases, with 16 bases left between them.

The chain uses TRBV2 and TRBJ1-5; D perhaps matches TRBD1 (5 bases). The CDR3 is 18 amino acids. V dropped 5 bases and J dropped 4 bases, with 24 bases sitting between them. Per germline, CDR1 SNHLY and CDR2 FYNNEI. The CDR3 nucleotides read TGTGCCAGCAGTAAGCGGGCCTTGGGGGTAGCTCTAAATCAGCCCCAGCATTTT. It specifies CASSKRALGVALNQPQHF.

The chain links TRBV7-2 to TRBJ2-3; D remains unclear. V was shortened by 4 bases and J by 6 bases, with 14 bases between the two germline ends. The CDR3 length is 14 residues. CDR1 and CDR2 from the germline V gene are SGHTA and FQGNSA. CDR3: CASSSPRLGDTQYF. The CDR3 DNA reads TGTGCCAGCAGCTCCCCACGTCTTGGCGATACGCAGTATTTT.

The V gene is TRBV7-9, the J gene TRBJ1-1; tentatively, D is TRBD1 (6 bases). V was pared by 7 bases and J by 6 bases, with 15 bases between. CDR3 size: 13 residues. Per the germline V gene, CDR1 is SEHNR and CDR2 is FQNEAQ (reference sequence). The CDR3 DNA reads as TGTGCCAGCACGTACACAGGGAGCGCTGAAGCTTTCTTT. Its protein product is CASTYTGSAEAFF.

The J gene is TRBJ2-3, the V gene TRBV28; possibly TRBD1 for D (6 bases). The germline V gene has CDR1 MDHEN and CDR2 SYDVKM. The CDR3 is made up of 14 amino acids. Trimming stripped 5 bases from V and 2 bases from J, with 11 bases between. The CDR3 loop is CASSQGKDTDTQYF. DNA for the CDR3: TGTGCCAGCAGTCAGGGGAAGGACACAGATACGCAGTATTTT.

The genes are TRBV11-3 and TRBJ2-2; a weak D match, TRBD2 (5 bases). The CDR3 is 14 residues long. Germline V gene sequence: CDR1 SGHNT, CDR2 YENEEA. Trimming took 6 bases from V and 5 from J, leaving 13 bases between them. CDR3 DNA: TGTGCCAGCAGTCCCGGACTGTCAACCGGGGAGCTGTTTTTT. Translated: CASSPGLSTGELFF.

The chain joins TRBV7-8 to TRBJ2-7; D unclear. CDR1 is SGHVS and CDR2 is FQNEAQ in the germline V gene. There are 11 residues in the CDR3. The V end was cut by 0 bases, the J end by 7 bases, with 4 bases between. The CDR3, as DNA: TGTGCCAGCAGCTTAGCCCGGGAGCAGTACTTC. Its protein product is CASSLAREQYF.

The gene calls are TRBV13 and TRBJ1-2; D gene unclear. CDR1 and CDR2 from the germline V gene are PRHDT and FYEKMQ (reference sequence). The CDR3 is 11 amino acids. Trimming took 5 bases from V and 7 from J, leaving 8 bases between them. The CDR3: CASSAYTGYTF. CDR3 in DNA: TGTGCCAGCAGCGCCTACACTGGCTACACCTTC.

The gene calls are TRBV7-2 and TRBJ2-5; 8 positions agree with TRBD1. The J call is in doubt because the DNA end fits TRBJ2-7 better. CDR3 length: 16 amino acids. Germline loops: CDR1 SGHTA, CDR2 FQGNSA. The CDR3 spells CASSLDVWQGASEQYF. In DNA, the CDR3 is TGTGCCAGCAGCTTAGATGTTTGGCAGGGGGCAAGCGAGCAGTACTTC.

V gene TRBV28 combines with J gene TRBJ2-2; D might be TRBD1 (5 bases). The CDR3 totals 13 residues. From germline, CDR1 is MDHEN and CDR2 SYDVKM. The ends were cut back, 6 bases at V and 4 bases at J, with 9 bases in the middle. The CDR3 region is CASRQGGTGELFF. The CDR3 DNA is TGTGCCAGCAGGCAGGGCGGCACCGGGGAGCTGTTTTTT.

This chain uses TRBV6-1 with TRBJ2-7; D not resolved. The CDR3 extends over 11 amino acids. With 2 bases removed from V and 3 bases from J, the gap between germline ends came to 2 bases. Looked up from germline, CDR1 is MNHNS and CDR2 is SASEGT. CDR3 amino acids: CASSEFYEQYF. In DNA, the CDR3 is TGTGCCAGCAGTGAATTCTACGAGCAGTACTTC.

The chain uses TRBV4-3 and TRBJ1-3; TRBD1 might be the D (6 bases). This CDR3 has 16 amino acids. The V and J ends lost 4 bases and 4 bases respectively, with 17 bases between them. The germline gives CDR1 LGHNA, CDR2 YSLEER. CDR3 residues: CASSRTAGGQGNTIYF. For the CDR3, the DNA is TGCGCCAGCAGCCGCACAGCGGGGGGGCAGGGAAACACCATATATTTT.

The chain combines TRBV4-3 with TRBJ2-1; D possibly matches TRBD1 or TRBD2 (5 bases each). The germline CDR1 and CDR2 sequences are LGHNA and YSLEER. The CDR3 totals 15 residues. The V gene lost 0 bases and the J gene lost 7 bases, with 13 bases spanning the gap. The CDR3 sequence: CASSQELGTVNEQFF. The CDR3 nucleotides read TGCGCCAGCAGCCAAGAACTCGGGACCGTTAATGAGCAGTTCTTC.

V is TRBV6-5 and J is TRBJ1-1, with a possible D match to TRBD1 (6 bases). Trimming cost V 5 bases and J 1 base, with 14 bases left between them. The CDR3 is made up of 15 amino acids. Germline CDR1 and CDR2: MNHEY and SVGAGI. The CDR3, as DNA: TGTGCCAGCAGTGTTGCGGGACATGAGAACACTGAAGCTTTCTTT. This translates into CASSVAGHENTEAFF.

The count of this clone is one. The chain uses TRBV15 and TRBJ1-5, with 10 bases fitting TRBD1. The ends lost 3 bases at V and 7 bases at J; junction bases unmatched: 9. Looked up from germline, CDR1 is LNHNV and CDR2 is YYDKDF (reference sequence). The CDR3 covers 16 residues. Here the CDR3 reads CATSRGQGLYHQPQHF. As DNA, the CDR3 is TGTGCCACCAGCAGGGGACAGGGGCTTTACCACCAGCCCCAGCATTTT.

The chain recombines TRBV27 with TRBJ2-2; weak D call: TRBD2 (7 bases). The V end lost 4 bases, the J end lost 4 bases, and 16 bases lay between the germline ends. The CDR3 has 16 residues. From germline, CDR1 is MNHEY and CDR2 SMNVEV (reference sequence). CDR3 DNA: TGTGCCAGCAGTTGGATAGGGGGGGACTCCACCGGGGAGCTGTTTTTT. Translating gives CASSWIGGDSTGELFF.

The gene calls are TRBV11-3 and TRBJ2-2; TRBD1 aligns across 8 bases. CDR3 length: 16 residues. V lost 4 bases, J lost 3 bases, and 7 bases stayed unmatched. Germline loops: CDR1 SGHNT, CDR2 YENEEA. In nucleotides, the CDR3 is TGTGCCAGCAGCTCTCGACAGGGACAGGACACCGGGGAGCTGTTTTTT. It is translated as CASSSRQGQDTGELFF.

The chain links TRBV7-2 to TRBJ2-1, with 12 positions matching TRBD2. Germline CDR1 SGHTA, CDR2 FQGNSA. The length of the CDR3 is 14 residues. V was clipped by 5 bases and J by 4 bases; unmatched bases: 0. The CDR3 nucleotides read TGTGCCAGCAGCGGGACTAGCGGGTACAATGAGCAGTTCTTC. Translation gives CASSGTSGYNEQFF.

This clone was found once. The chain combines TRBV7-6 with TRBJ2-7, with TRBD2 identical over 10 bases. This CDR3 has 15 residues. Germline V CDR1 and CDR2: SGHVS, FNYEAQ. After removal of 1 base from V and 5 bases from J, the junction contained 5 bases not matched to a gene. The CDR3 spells CASSLGGLAGDEQYF. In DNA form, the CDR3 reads TGTGCCAGCAGCTTAGGGGGCCTAGCGGGAGACGAGCAGTACTTC.

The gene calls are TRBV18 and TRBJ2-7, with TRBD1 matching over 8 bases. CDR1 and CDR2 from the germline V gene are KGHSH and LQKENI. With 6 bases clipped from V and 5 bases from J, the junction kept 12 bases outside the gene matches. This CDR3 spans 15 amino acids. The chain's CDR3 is CASSSGAGGRDEQYF. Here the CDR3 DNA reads TGTGCCAGCTCTTCGGGGGCAGGGGGCAGAGACGAGCAGTACTTC.

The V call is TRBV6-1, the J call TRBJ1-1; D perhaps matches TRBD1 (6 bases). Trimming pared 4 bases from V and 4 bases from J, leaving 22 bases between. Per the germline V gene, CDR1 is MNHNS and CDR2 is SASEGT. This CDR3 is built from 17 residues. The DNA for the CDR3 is TGTGCCAGCAGTGGGATCGGTGGTGGGGGAGGGGGCACTGAAGCTTTCTTT. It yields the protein CASSGIGGGGGGTEAFF.

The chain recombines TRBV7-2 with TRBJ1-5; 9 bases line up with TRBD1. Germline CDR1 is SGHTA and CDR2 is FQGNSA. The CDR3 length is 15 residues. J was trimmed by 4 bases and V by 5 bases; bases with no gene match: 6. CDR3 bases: TGTGCCAGCAGCCTTACAGGGGGCCGAAATCAGCCCCAGCATTTT. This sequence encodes CASSLTGGRNQPQHF.